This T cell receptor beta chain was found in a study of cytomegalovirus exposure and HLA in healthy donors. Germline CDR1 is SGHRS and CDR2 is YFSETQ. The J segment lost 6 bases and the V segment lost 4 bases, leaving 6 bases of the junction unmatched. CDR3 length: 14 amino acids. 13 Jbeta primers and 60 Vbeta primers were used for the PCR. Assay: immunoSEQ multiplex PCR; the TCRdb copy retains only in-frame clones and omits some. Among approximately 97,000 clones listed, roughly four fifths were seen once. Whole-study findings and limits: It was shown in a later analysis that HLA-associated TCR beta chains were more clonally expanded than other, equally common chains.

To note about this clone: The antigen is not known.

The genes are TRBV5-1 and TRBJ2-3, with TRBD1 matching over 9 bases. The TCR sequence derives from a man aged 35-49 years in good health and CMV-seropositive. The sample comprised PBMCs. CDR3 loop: CASSRGQGPDTQYF. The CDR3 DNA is TGCGCCAGCAGCCGGGGACAGGGACCCGATACGCAGTATTTT.